What follows describes a single T cell receptor (beta chain). The data belong to a study of blood T cell repertoires in COVID-19. The wider study: Samples taken during acute and convalescent COVID-19 were collected in the United States, Italy and Spain. T cells, B-cell-depleted T cells, or PBMCs supplied cDNA or gDNA.

Authors' methods: Estimates of nucleated cell counts were drawn from the amplification of reference gene primers. Here immunoSEQ multiplex PCR was the method, and the copy in TCRdb shows in-frame clones only, minus some. V, J and clone size derive from that table, while D and trimming were established from the DNA sequence. Among roughly 200,000 clones, 85% to 90% were seen once, and the ten largest hold 15% to 20%. Deletions cut 4 bases from V and 5 bases from J, with 18 bases between. Germline V lookup: CDR1 SGHDT, CDR2 YYEEEE. This CDR3 is 15 amino acids long. The receptor comes from a person aged 70 to 85 with COVID-19, enrolled during active disease. Sequencing was performed on peripheral blood. The chain combines TRBV5-6 with TRBJ2-5; a weak D match, TRBD2 (5 bases). CDR3 amino acids: CASSPYGLARETQYF. CDR3 sequence (DNA): TGTGCCAGCAGCCCTTATGGTCTAGCACGGGAGACCCAGTACTTC.